This entry lists 32 T cell receptor beta chains sequenced from one sample in a study of cytomegalovirus exposure and HLA in healthy donors. PCR was performed using 60 Vbeta and 13 Jbeta primers. The assay was immunoSEQ multiplex PCR, and TCRdb's table has in-frame clones only and misses some. The top ten hold roughly 13% of the sample, which has 75,000 to 90,000 clones, around 79% seen once. The source material was PBMCs. The source is a human donor in good health.

This chain joins TRBV5-1 and TRBJ1-6; TRBD1 aligns across 8 bases. J was trimmed by 10 bases and V by 2 bases; bases with no gene match: 8. The CDR3 has 15 amino acids. Germline V CDR1 and CDR2: SGHRS, YFSETQ. The CDR3 spells CASSFRTGRDSPLHF. The CDR3 DNA reads as TGCGCCAGCAGCTTCCGGACAGGGCGGGACTCACCCCTCCACTTT.

J is TRBJ2-3 and V is TRBV11-3; 9 nucleotides agree with TRBD1. The CDR3 runs 15 residues. With V trimmed by 1 base and J by 2 bases, 1 base remained unmatched. CDR1 is SGHNT, CDR2 YENEEA, per germline. The CDR3 coding sequence is TGTGCCAGCAGCTTAGGGACAGGGGACACAGATACGCAGTATTTT. Its translation is CASSLGTGDTDTQYF.

The chain couples TRBV7-9 to TRBJ2-7; a weak D match, TRBD1 (5 bases). The CDR3 covers 13 residues. Germline V gene lookup returns CDR1 SEHNR and CDR2 FQNEAQ (reference sequence). V was shortened by 1 base and J by 3 bases, with 7 bases between the two germline ends. Here the CDR3 reads CASSLVGHYEQYF. In DNA form, the CDR3 reads TGTGCCAGCAGCTTAGTAGGACACTACGAGCAGTACTTC.

The chain combines TRBV6-5 with TRBJ1-1, with TRBD1 identical over 9 bases. The germline V gene has CDR1 MNHEY and CDR2 SVGAGI. V lost 6 bases to trimming and J lost 3 bases; unmatched junction nucleotides: 8. The CDR3 length is 15 residues. The CDR3, as DNA: TGTGCCAGCAGCTTACACGACAGGGGGGACACTGAAGCTTTCTTT. Protein product: CASSLHDRGDTEAFF.

In nucleotides, the CDR3 is TGCGCCAGCAGCTTGGGGACAGGGAACGGCTACACCTTC. This sequence encodes CASSLGTGNGYTF. The chain combines TRBV5-1 with TRBJ1-2; 8 bases map to TRBD1. V gave up 0 bases and J gave up 8 bases; unmatched junction bases: 3. CDR1 and CDR2 (germline): SGHRS, YFSETQ. The CDR3 consists of 13 residues.

The rearrangement uses TRBV7-2 and TRBJ1-6; D gene unclear. The CDR3 runs 17 residues. Germline CDR1 SGHTA, CDR2 FQGNSA. The V end lost 1 base, the J end lost 0 bases, and 10 bases lay between the germline ends. Here the CDR3 DNA reads TGTGCCAGCAGCTTAGGGCGACTCAACTCCTATAATTCACCCCTCCACTTT. Amino acid sequence: CASSLGRLNSYNSPLHF.

This chain joins TRBV7-2 and TRBJ2-7; tentatively, D is TRBD1 (6 bases). V was shortened by 5 bases and J by 4 bases, with 15 bases between the two germline ends. This CDR3 region has 14 residues. The germline CDR1 and CDR2 sequences are SGHTA and FQGNSA. CDR3 nucleotides: TGTGCCAGCAGCGCAACAGGGATGGCGTACGAGCAGTACTTC. The encoded protein is CASSATGMAYEQYF.

The rearrangement uses TRBV6-5 and TRBJ1-1, with 8 nucleotides matching TRBD1. Trimming cost V 4 bases and J 8 bases; bases outside gene matches: 3. Germline values: CDR1 MNHEY, CDR2 SVGAGI. The CDR3 loop spans 12 amino acids. The DNA of the CDR3 is TGTGCCAGCAGTTTAAGGACAGGGGAAGCTTTCTTT. Translated, it gives CASSLRTGEAFF.

The chain combines TRBV7-9 with TRBJ2-7, with TRBD1 identical over 9 bases. V lost 5 bases to trimming and J lost 1 base; unmatched junction nucleotides: 6. Germline lookup yields CDR1 SEHNR and CDR2 FQNEAQ (reference sequence). This CDR3 has 15 residues. CDR3 residues: CASSLGTGLSYEQYF. For the CDR3, the DNA is TGTGCCAGCAGCCTCGGGACAGGGCTTTCCTACGAGCAGTACTTC.

This sequence joins TRBV6-5 and TRBJ1-3, with TRBD1 identical over 7 bases. J gave up 1 base and V 0 bases, and 3 bases lay outside the gene matches. The CDR3 contains 16 residues. CDR1 and CDR2 from the germline V gene are MNHEY and SVGAGI. CDR3 DNA: TGTGCCAGCAGTTACTCGCAACAGGGGTCTGGAAACACCATATATTTT. Its translation: CASSYSQQGSGNTIYF.

The chain is built from TRBV5-1 and TRBJ1-2; tentative D call: TRBD1 (5 bases). Germline lookup yields CDR1 SGHRS and CDR2 YFSETQ. V was shortened by 0 bases and J by 6 bases, with 15 bases between the two germline ends. There are 15 residues in the CDR3. The DNA for the CDR3 is TGCGCCAGCAGCTTGGGGTTCGGCGGGGGTAATGGCTACACCTTC. Its protein product is CASSLGFGGGNGYTF.

The V and J genes are TRBV5-1 and TRBJ2-3, with TRBD2 identical over 8 bases. The trim removed 4 bases at V and 3 bases at J, leaving 10 bases unmatched. The V gene's germline CDR1 is SGHRS and CDR2 YFSETQ. The CDR3 has 16 residues. Here the CDR3 DNA reads TGCGCCAGCAGCACCGGAGTGGCGGGGGGAACAGATACGCAGTATTTT. Its translation: CASSTGVAGGTDTQYF.

The rearrangement uses TRBV4-3 and TRBJ1-2; a possible D gene is TRBD1 (5 bases). The CDR3 is 14 residues long. Germline V gene lookup returns CDR1 LGHNA and CDR2 YSLEER. V shed 0 bases and J shed 6 bases, with 11 bases lying between them. The CDR3 is CASSQDGIRDGYTF. CDR3 DNA: TGCGCCAGCAGCCAAGATGGAATCAGGGATGGCTACACCTTC.

V is TRBV18 and J is TRBJ2-7; the match to TRBD2 covers 10 bases. This CDR3 is 15 amino acids long. Losses at the gene ends were 5 bases for V and 2 bases for J; bases not matched to a gene: 6. Per germline, CDR1 KGHSH and CDR2 LQKENI. DNA of the CDR3: TGTGCCAGCTCAATCACAAGCGGGGGGGCCTACGAGCAGTACTTC. Translated, it gives CASSITSGGAYEQYF.

The chain is built from TRBV5-4 and TRBJ1-1; tentatively, D is TRBD1 (6 bases). Trimming removed 0 bases at V and 5 bases at J, with 17 bases between. Germline V CDR1 and CDR2: SGHNT, YYREEE (reference sequence). CDR3 length equals 16 residues. The CDR3 nucleotides read TGTGCCAGCAGCTTGGACCAGGGGCGCTTGTATACTGAAGCTTTCTTT. This translates into CASSLDQGRLYTEAFF.

On this clone: The junction differs from germline at one of its ends, possibly a read error. V is TRBV23-1 and J is TRBJ1-5; D gene uncertain. TRBV23-1 is given ORF status, its function remaining uncertain. CDR3 size: 14 residues. The CDR3, as DNA: TGCGCCAGCAGTCCCCGTAATAGCAATCAGCCCCAGAATTTT. Its protein product is CASSPRNSNQPQNF.

The gene calls are TRBV7-8 and TRBJ1-1, with a tentative D call TRBD1 (5 bases). In germline, CDR1 is SGHVS, CDR2 FQNEAQ. Trimming pared 1 base from V and 10 bases from J, leaving 19 bases between. This CDR3 region has 15 residues. CDR3 DNA: TGTGCCAGCAGCTTAGATCAGGGCCCTTTACTCGGAGCTTTCTTT. This encodes CASSLDQGPLLGAFF.

This sequence joins TRBV30 and TRBJ2-6, with TRBD1 as a possible D gene (5 bases). CDR1 is GTSNPN and CDR2 is SVGIG in the germline V gene (reference sequence). The CDR3 has 14 residues. The V and J ends lost 1 base and 4 bases respectively, with 8 bases between them. CDR3 in DNA: TGTGCCTGGAGTGGACAGCTCGGGGCCAACGTCCTGACTTTC. As protein: CAWSGQLGANVLTF.

The chain uses TRBV12-5 and TRBJ1-1; a possible D gene is TRBD1 (6 bases). Looked up from germline, CDR1 is LGHNT and CDR2 is FRNRAP. The CDR3 extends over 13 amino acids. Trimming removed 6 bases at V and 4 bases at J, with 12 bases between. CDR3 residues: CASGREQGTEAFF. The CDR3 DNA follows: TGTGCTAGTGGCCGAGAACAGGGCACTGAAGCTTTCTTT.

This chain connects TRBV9 to TRBJ2-3, with D tentatively TRBD2 (6 bases). Germline V gene data show CDR1 as SGDLS and CDR2 as YYNGEE. V was cut by 0 bases and J by 2 bases, with 13 bases left in between. The CDR3 loop spans 16 amino acids. The CDR3 DNA reads TGTGCCAGCAGCGTAGGGGGACTCATCCCCACAGATACGCAGTATTTT. The encoded protein is CASSVGGLIPTDTQYF. Together with reference TRBV9 and TRBJ2-3, the CDR3 gives the full variable domain: DSGVTQTPKHLITATGQRVTLRCSPRSGDLSVYWYQQSLDQGLQFLIQYYNGEERAKGNILERFSAQQFPDLHSELNLSSLELGDSALYFCASSVGGLIPTDTQYFGPGTRLTVL.

CDR3: CASSLSGPKEFF. CDR3 DNA sequence: TGTGCCAGCAGCCTCAGTGGTCCCAAGGAGTTCTTT. V gene TRBV13 combines with J gene TRBJ1-1, with D unclear. Deletions cut 5 bases from V and 14 bases from J, with 18 bases between. Germline V gene sequence: CDR1 PRHDT, CDR2 FYEKMQ (reference sequence). The CDR3 loop spans 12 amino acids.

The chain has TRBV5-1 and TRBJ2-7, with TRBD2 identical over 7 bases. The CDR3 spans 12 residues. Germline CDR1 and CDR2: SGHRS and YFSETQ. Germline trimming cut 4 bases from V and 2 bases from J; bases unmatched to any gene: 0. Written as DNA, the CDR3 is TGCGCCAGCAGCAGCGGGACCTACGAGCAGTACTTC. Protein: CASSSGTYEQYF.

The rearrangement joins TRBV25-1 to TRBJ2-3; maybe TRBD2 (7 bases). CDR3 length: 13 amino acids. Trimming pared 6 bases from V and 5 bases from J, leaving 12 bases between. Germline CDR1 is MGHDK and CDR2 is SYGVNS. The CDR3 coding sequence is TGTGCCAGCAGCCCAGGGGAGGGAGATACGCAGTATTTT. Translating it yields CASSPGEGDTQYF.

Concerning this clone itself: Other nucleotide sequences from this sample produce the same CDR3. The genes are TRBV5-1 and TRBJ2-7, with a weak D call TRBD2 (6 bases). Trimming cost V 4 bases and J 0 bases, with 11 bases left between them. The CDR3 totals 14 residues. Germline CDR1 reads SGHRS; CDR2 reads YFSETQ. The CDR3 sequence is CASSLAGSSYEQYF. As DNA, the CDR3 is TGCGCCAGCAGCCTGGCGGGGAGCTCCTACGAGCAGTACTTC.

The chain is built from TRBV18 and TRBJ1-1; TRBD1 aligns across 8 bases. Trimming removed 7 bases from V and 3 bases from J; junction bases left unmatched: 1. CDR3 size: 12 residues. Germline lookup yields CDR1 KGHSH and CDR2 LQKENI. The CDR3 nucleotides read TGTGCCAGCTTACAGGGGGACACTGAAGCTTTCTTT. Its protein product is CASLQGDTEAFF.

The chain employs TRBV18 and TRBJ1-6, with D possibly TRBD1 on 6 matching bases. Germline CDR1 reads KGHSH; CDR2 reads LQKENI. V gave up 2 bases and J gave up 8 bases, with 10 bases separating them. The CDR3 has 14 amino acids. The CDR3 DNA is TGTGCCAGCTCACCAACAGGGTTGGATTCACCCCTCCACTTT. Its protein is CASSPTGLDSPLHF.

The J gene is TRBJ2-7, the V gene TRBV2, with 7 bases lining up with TRBD1. Germline trimming cut 3 bases from V and 1 base from J; bases unmatched to any gene: 3. The CDR3 spans 14 residues. CDR1 is SNHLY and CDR2 is FYNNEI in the germline V gene. CDR3 nucleotide sequence: TGTGCCAGCAGTGAGTACAGGGGATCCTACGAGCAGTACTTC. Protein product: CASSEYRGSYEQYF.

The CDR3 DNA reads TGTGCTACGGGGAGGGGCAATGAGCAGTTCTTC. Its protein product is CATGRGNEQFF. This chain uses TRBV6-5 with TRBJ2-1; 7 bases map to TRBD2. This CDR3 is built from 11 residues. CDR1 is MNHEY and CDR2 is SVGAGI in the germline V gene.

The chain carries TRBV10-2 and TRBJ2-3; 11 bases align to TRBD2. The CDR3 extends over 15 amino acids. Germline CDR1 and CDR2: WSHSY and SAAADI. Losses at the gene ends were 5 bases for V and 1 base for J; bases not matched to a gene: 2. CDR3 sequence: CASSLTSGGTDTQYF. The CDR3 bases are TGCGCCAGCAGTCTGACTAGCGGGGGCACAGATACGCAGTATTTT.

A note on this clone: A read error may account for a junction end that differs from germline. The same CDR3 arises from other DNA sequences in this sample as well. The J gene is TRBJ1-4, the V gene TRBV4-3, with D unresolved. The CDR3 consists of 15 residues. The germline gives CDR1 LGHNA, CDR2 YSLEER. CDR3 amino acids: CASSQGGRDNEKLFF. CDR3 DNA sequence: TGCGCCAGCAGCCAAGGAGGCAGAGATAATGAAAAACTATTTTTT.

The gene calls are TRBV5-1 and TRBJ2-7; 8 bases line up with TRBD1. Germline CDR1 and CDR2: SGHRS and YFSETQ. Trimming at V came to 3 bases and at J to 2 bases, leaving 7 bases not matched to a gene. The CDR3 is made up of 15 amino acids. In DNA form, the CDR3 reads TGCGCCAGCAGCTCCTCGACAGGGGTCCCCTACGAGCAGTACTTC. As protein: CASSSSTGVPYEQYF.

The chain employs TRBV4-1 and TRBJ1-2, with D hard to call. The CDR3 is 13 amino acids. Per germline, CDR1 MGHRA and CDR2 YSYEKL. Trimming shortened V by 1 base and J by 2 bases, and 5 bases separated the two germline ends. The CDR3 loop reads CASSQVQNYGYTF. CDR3 in DNA: TGCGCCAGCAGCCAAGTACAGAACTATGGCTACACCTTC.